These 13 T cell receptor beta chains originate from one sample sequenced in a study of CD8 T cells in Susac syndrome. Random hexamers were used to reverse transcribe the RNA input (roughly 0.5 to 1 ug). TCRdb passed the immunoSEQ multiplex PCR reads through MiXCR, listing each CDR3 protein once. The data hold 160,000 or so distinct CDR3 sequences, with roughly 95% observed a single time. The sequencing sample was made of CD4+ T cells from PBMCs. The receptors originated from a human donor with Susac syndrome.

The V call is TRBV29-1, the J call TRBJ1-5, with no clear D. V lost 2 bases and J 4 bases, leaving 9 bases between the germline ends. There are 13 residues in the CDR3. From germline, CDR1 is SQVTM and CDR2 ANQGSEA. This CDR3 is CSVEWSANQPQHF. CDR3 DNA: TGCAGCGTTGAATGGTCAGCTAATCAGCCCCAGCATTTT.

J is TRBJ2-5 and V is TRBV7-8; tentative D call: TRBD1 (6 bases). In germline, CDR1 is SGHVS, CDR2 FQNEAQ. This CDR3 region has 16 residues. The V gene lost 1 base and the J gene lost 1 base, with 13 bases spanning the gap. CDR3 nucleotides: TGTGCCAGCAGCTTAGGGTGGGGGCAGGTCCAAGAGACCCAGTACTTC. Amino acids: CASSLGWGQVQETQYF.

In its sample, this clonotype was seen once. The chain employs TRBV3-1 and TRBJ1-5; TRBD1 is a possible D gene (6 bases). V was trimmed by 4 bases and J by 10 bases, leaving 14 bases between them. The CDR3 contains 13 residues. The germline gives CDR1 LGHDT, CDR2 YNNKEL (reference sequence). Here the CDR3 reads CASSLAGEGPQHF. DNA for the CDR3: TGTGCCAGCAGCCTAGCAGGGGAGGGACCCCAGCATTTT.

The gene calls are TRBV2 and TRBJ2-3; TRBD1 is a possible D gene (5 bases). This CDR3 is 14 amino acids long. V was pared by 8 bases and J by 1 base, with 13 bases between. The germline V gene has CDR1 SNHLY and CDR2 FYNNEI. The CDR3 loop is CASDSGMGTDTQYF. CDR3 bases: TGTGCCAGCGATTCAGGGATGGGCACAGATACGCAGTATTTT.

The chain combines TRBV29-1 with TRBJ1-2; maybe TRBD1 (5 bases). This CDR3 region has 13 residues. Germline V CDR1 and CDR2: SQVTM, ANQGSEA. V was shortened by 6 bases and J by 6 bases, with 17 bases between the two germline ends. CDR3 protein: CSVAPGLLDGYTF. The CDR3 DNA is TGCAGCGTGGCCCCAGGGCTTCTGGATGGCTACACCTTC.

This chain uses TRBV5-4 with TRBJ2-7; TRBD1 matches at 7 bases. The CDR3 extends over 15 amino acids. The V segment lost 4 bases and the J segment 2 bases; nucleotides outside the gene matches: 9. Germline V gives CDR1 SGHNT, CDR2 YYREEE (reference sequence). CDR3 in DNA: TGTGCCAGCAGCATGAACGGACAGGAAACCTACGAGCAGTACTTC. It yields the protein CASSMNGQETYEQYF.

This chain links TRBV6-6 with TRBJ1-5, with unresolved D. Per the germline V gene, CDR1 is MNHNY and CDR2 is SVGAGI (reference sequence). The V end was cut by 4 bases, the J end by 1 base, with 14 bases between. The CDR3 runs 16 residues. CDR3 DNA: TGTGCCAGCAGTTCCGAAGGGAGGCTGAGCAATCAGCCCCAGCATTTT. Translating it yields CASSSEGRLSNQPQHF.

The chain uses TRBV27 and TRBJ2-3; D perhaps matches TRBD2 (7 bases). The CDR3 length is 18 residues. Trimming took off 0 bases at V and 4 bases at J, with 20 bases between the two ends. The germline gives CDR1 MNHEY, CDR2 SMNVEV (reference sequence). The CDR3 here is CASSLSPIPGGRSDTQYF. The CDR3 DNA follows: TGTGCCAGCAGTTTATCTCCCATACCGGGGGGCCGGTCAGATACGCAGTATTTT.

Only one count was recorded for this clonotype. This chain links TRBV3-1 with TRBJ2-7, with TRBD1 as a possible D gene (6 bases). CDR1 is LGHDT, CDR2 YNNKEL, per germline (reference sequence). V was cut by 2 bases and J by 1 base, with 12 bases left in between. The CDR3 loop spans 15 amino acids. The CDR3: CASSQPGTHSYEQYF. CDR3 bases: TGTGCCAGCAGCCAACCCGGGACACATTCCTACGAGCAGTACTTC.

This clonotype came up once. The chain links TRBV6-5 to TRBJ2-7; 9 bases match TRBD1. The trim removed 6 bases at V and 2 bases at J, leaving 2 bases unmatched. This CDR3 comprises 13 residues. Germline CDR1 MNHEY, CDR2 SVGAGI. The CDR3 protein is CASRGQGTYEQYF. The DNA of the CDR3 is TGTGCCAGCAGGGGACAGGGAACCTACGAGCAGTACTTC.

This chain links TRBV19 with TRBJ1-2; 7 nucleotides align to TRBD1. Looked up from germline, CDR1 is LNHDA and CDR2 is SQIVND (reference sequence). The CDR3 has 13 amino acids. The junction had 4 bases not matched to a gene; V was cut back by 7 bases and J by 2 bases. The CDR3 sequence: CASTVTGNYGYTF. The CDR3, as DNA: TGTGCCAGTACCGTGACAGGGAACTATGGCTACACCTTC.

The chain carries TRBV27 and TRBJ1-5; no clear D gene. The CDR3 loop spans 14 amino acids. Trimming took off 6 bases at V and 0 bases at J, with 9 bases between the two ends. Germline V gene lookup returns CDR1 MNHEY and CDR2 SMNVEV (reference sequence). CDR3 in amino acids: CASSPGSSNQPQHF. CDR3 sequence (DNA): TGTGCCAGCAGCCCGGGAAGTAGCAATCAGCCCCAGCATTTT.

This chain connects TRBV4-1 to TRBJ2-7; D ambiguous. Trimming shortened V by 0 bases and J by 7 bases, and 10 bases separated the two germline ends. This CDR3 region has 13 residues. The V gene's germline CDR1 is MGHRA and CDR2 YSYEKL. CDR3 nucleotide sequence: TGCGCCAGCAGCCAAGATACGAGGATGGAGCAGTACTTC. Residues: CASSQDTRMEQYF.